This T cell receptor beta chain is drawn from a study of blood T cell repertoires in COVID-19. Recruited during active infection, patients (from Seattle) were subsequently followed longitudinally. In the original analysis: Amplified reference gene primers provided the basis for estimating nucleated cell counts. Measured with immunoSEQ multiplex PCR; TCRdb has only the in-frame clones, and not every one. That table furnishes V, J and clone size, whereas the DNA furnished D and trimming. The profile covers under 100,000 clones, with roughly 78% appearing a single time and 35% to 40% taken by the ten largest. Trimming removed 3 bases from V and 2 bases from J, with 10 bases in between. Germline V lookup: CDR1 SNHLY, CDR2 FYNNEI. This CDR3 is built from 14 residues.

Sequences were obtained from peripheral blood. V is TRBV2 and J is TRBJ1-1; D may be TRBD1 (5 bases). This TCR derives from a man between 60 and 75 years old with COVID-19, enrolled during active disease. CDR3: CASSDQGLNTEAFF. CDR3 sequence (DNA): TGTGCCAGCAGTGACCAGGGACTCAACACTGAAGCTTTCTTT.